This entry lists 28 T cell receptor beta chains sequenced from one sample in a study of blood T cell repertoires in COVID-19. Generated by immunoSEQ multiplex PCR, the TCRdb table keeps only in-frame clones and is missing some. The sample shows about 160,000 clones, around 74% of them seen only once. The specimen sequenced was peripheral blood. The source is a woman aged 60-70 years with COVID-19, enrolled during active disease.

The rearrangement links TRBV7-3 to TRBJ2-7; 11 bases fit TRBD1. Germline V gene sequence: CDR1 SGHTA, CDR2 FQGTGA. The CDR3 contains 17 residues. V lost 3 bases to trimming and J lost 3 bases; unmatched junction nucleotides: 10. The CDR3 loop is CASSLKAGQGGLYEQYV. CDR3 nucleotides: TGTGCCAGCAGCTTGAAAGCGGGACAGGGGGGTCTCTACGAGCAGTACGTC.

The CDR3 spells CASSPQGVFNQPQHF. DNA of the CDR3: TGTGCCAGCTCACCGCAAGGGGTATTCAATCAGCCCCAGCATTTT. The chain links TRBV18 to TRBJ1-5, with a possible D match to TRBD1 (5 bases). Trimming shortened V by 3 bases and J by 3 bases, and 12 bases separated the two germline ends. The CDR3 spans 15 residues. The germline V gene has CDR1 KGHSH and CDR2 LQKENI.

The chain employs TRBV6-5 and TRBJ2-1; 7 bases fit TRBD1. The CDR3 has 14 amino acids. CDR1 is MNHEY, CDR2 SVGAGI, per germline. Trimming cost V 6 bases and J 6 bases; bases outside gene matches: 8. CDR3 in amino acids: CASRFRDRLNEQFF. The DNA for the CDR3 is TGTGCCAGCAGATTTCGGGACAGACTCAATGAGCAGTTCTTC.

This clone was detected only a few times. The rearrangement joins TRBV19 to TRBJ2-6; TRBD1 matches at 11 bases. V was pared by 8 bases and J by 2 bases, with 17 bases of the junction left unmatched. CDR3 length: 20 amino acids. Germline CDR1 is LNHDA and CDR2 is SQIVND (reference sequence). This chain's CDR3 is CASGPPGGQGVFAGANVLTF. CDR3 sequence (DNA): TGTGCCAGTGGGCCGCCCGGGGGACAGGGGGTATTTGCTGGGGCCAACGTCCTGACTTTC.

J is TRBJ1-4 and V is TRBV7-8; weak D call: TRBD1 (6 bases). Trimming took off 3 bases at V and 4 bases at J, with 15 bases between the two ends. The CDR3 loop spans 16 amino acids. CDR1 and CDR2 (germline): SGHVS, FQNEAQ. CDR3 sequence: CASSFTWGGRNEKLFF. In nucleotides, the CDR3 is TGTGCCAGCAGCTTCACCTGGGGGGGGCGTAATGAAAAACTGTTTTTT. The entire variable domain, with the rest obtained from reference TRBV7-8 and TRBJ1-4, is as follows: GAGVSQSPRYKVAKRGQDVALRCDPISGHVSLFWYQQALGQGPEFLTYFQNEAQLDKSGLPSDRFFAERPEGSVSTLKIQRTQQEDSAVYLCASSFTWGGRNEKLFFGSGTQLSVL.

This clone appeared a few times. The chain links TRBV19 to TRBJ2-1, with 8 bases that match TRBD1. Germline V gene sequence: CDR1 LNHDA, CDR2 SQIVND (reference sequence). There are 13 residues in the CDR3. Germline trimming cut 5 bases from V and 9 bases from J; bases unmatched to any gene: 6. The CDR3: CASSAGGLGEQFF. For the CDR3, the DNA is TGTGCCAGTAGTGCAGGGGGCTTGGGTGAGCAGTTCTTC. Full variable domain (missing parts from reference TRBV19 and TRBJ2-1): DGGITQSPKYLFRKEGQNVTLSCEQNLNHDAMYWYRQDPGQGLRLIYYSQIVNDFQKGDIAEGYSVSREKKESFPLTVTSAQKNPTAFYLCASSAGGLGEQFFGPGTRLTVL.

The chain employs TRBV3-1 (or the pseudogene TRBV3-2) and TRBJ1-1; D unclear. Deletions cut 1 base from V and 0 bases from J, with 12 bases between. Germline V gene lookup returns CDR1 LGHDT and CDR2 YNNKEL (reference sequence). The CDR3 length is 16 residues. CDR3 coding DNA: TGTGCCAGCAGCCAAGTTTTCAGTATGGTGAACACTGAAGCTTTCTTT. It encodes CASSQVFSMVNTEAFF.

Only one count was recorded for this clone. The chain joins TRBV7-6 to TRBJ1-2; 7 bases line up with TRBD1. The trim removed 7 bases at V and 3 bases at J, leaving 23 bases unmatched. Germline V lookup: CDR1 SGHVS, CDR2 FNYEAQ. The CDR3 is 19 amino acids. CDR3 nucleotide sequence: TGTGCCAGCATACCCAGTGAGGACACCGGGACAGATAGCGACTATGGCTACACCTTC. This sequence encodes CASIPSEDTGTDSDYGYTF.

This clone turned up a few times. The chain couples TRBV11-3 to TRBJ2-7, with D perhaps TRBD1 (6 bases). CDR1 SGHNT and CDR2 YENEEA come from the germline V gene. With 5 bases removed from V and 4 bases from J, the gap between germline ends came to 15 bases. This CDR3 spans 14 amino acids. The CDR3 nucleotides are TGTGCCAGCAGCCCAAGGGGGAATTCTTACGAGCAGTACTTC. Translation: CASSPRGNSYEQYF.

This clone appeared once. A junction boundary mismatches the germline segment, possibly from a read error. The chain carries TRBV5-5 and TRBJ1-2, with TRBD1 identical over 9 bases. Germline-derived CDR1 and CDR2 are SGHKS and YYEKEE (reference sequence). The CDR3 consists of 16 residues. This CDR3 reads CASRLGPQGALYGYTF. CDR3 bases: TGTGCCAGCAGGTTGGGACCACAGGGGGCTCTCTATGGCTACACCTTC.

About this clone itself: At one of its ends the junction is not consistent with the germline gene, which may arise from a read error. This chain links TRBV18 with TRBJ2-2; the match to TRBD2 covers 9 bases. Per germline, CDR1 KGHSH and CDR2 LQKENI. The length of the CDR3 is 15 residues. This chain's CDR3 is CASSPRLADYRELFF. The CDR3 DNA is TGTGCCAGTTCACCACGACTAGCGGACTACCGGGAGCTGTTTTTT. The entire variable domain, with the rest obtained from reference TRBV18 and TRBJ2-2, is as follows: NAGVMQNPRHLVRRRGQEARLRCSPMKGHSHVYWYRQLPEEGLKFMVYLQKENIIDESGMPKERFSAEFPKEGPSILRIQQVVRGDSAAYFCASSPRLADYRELFFGEGSRLTVL.

The J gene is TRBJ2-3, the V gene TRBV24-1; TRBD2 might be the D (6 bases). Deletions cut 2 bases from V and 3 bases from J, with 14 bases between. The CDR3 runs 16 residues. Germline CDR1 and CDR2: KGHDR and SFDVKD. The CDR3 protein is CATSDSGREVTDTQYF. DNA of the CDR3: TGTGCCACCAGTGATTCCGGGCGGGAAGTAACAGATACGCAGTATTTT.

The chain combines TRBV7-6 with TRBJ2-2; unclear D gene. The length of the CDR3 is 13 residues. Trimming removed 1 base at V and 6 bases at J, with 6 bases between. From germline, CDR1 is SGHVS and CDR2 FNYEAQ. Here the CDR3 reads CASSLDPAGELFF. CDR3 DNA: TGTGCCAGCAGCTTAGATCCGGCCGGGGAGCTGTTTTTT.

The chain joins TRBV28 to TRBJ2-7, with 8 bases aligning to TRBD2. This CDR3 region has 16 residues. V was clipped by 4 bases and J by 3 bases; unmatched bases: 11. CDR1 and CDR2 (germline): MDHEN, SYDVKM. The CDR3 is CASSSGYQAGVYEQYF. The CDR3 DNA follows: TGTGCCAGCAGTTCAGGGTATCAAGCGGGAGTCTACGAGCAGTACTTC.

The CDR3 is CASSWGSGETQYF. The CDR3 nucleotides are TGTGCCAGCAGCTGGGGCTCGGGAGAGACCCAGTACTTC. The J gene is TRBJ2-5, the V gene TRBV6-5, with TRBD1 as a possible D gene (5 bases). Trimming pared 6 bases from V and 4 bases from J, leaving 12 bases between. Per the germline V gene, CDR1 is MNHEY and CDR2 is SVGAGI. The CDR3 is 13 residues long.

V usage is TRBV6-5 and J usage is TRBJ2-1, with D tentatively TRBD2 (5 bases). Germline CDR1 MNHEY, CDR2 SVGAGI. The CDR3 sequence is 12 residues long. The V end was cut by 8 bases, the J end by 10 bases, with 15 bases between. The CDR3 DNA is TGTGCCAGCTCCCGCGTCGGAGGCGAGCAGTTCTTC. Translation: CASSRVGGEQFF.

This chain joins TRBV15 and TRBJ2-6; 7 positions agree with TRBD2. In germline, CDR1 is LNHNV, CDR2 YYDKDF (reference sequence). Trimming took 3 bases from V and 0 from J; bases not matched to a gene: 8. The CDR3 length is 18 residues. The CDR3 DNA reads TGTGCCACCAGCAGTCGGGGGGTCGGCGGCTCTGGGGCCAACGTCCTGACTTTC. It encodes CATSSRGVGGSGANVLTF.

This chain links TRBV5-4 with TRBJ2-7; D ambiguous. Germline CDR1 is SGHNT and CDR2 is YYREEE (reference sequence). Trimming took 1 base from V and 6 from J, leaving 5 bases between them. This CDR3 comprises 11 residues. In nucleotides, the CDR3 is TGTGCCAGCAGCTTGAATAGCGAGCAGTACGTC. Translating gives CASSLNSEQYV.

The chain joins TRBV5-8 to TRBJ2-1; 8 nucleotides line up with TRBD2. Germline CDR1 and CDR2: SGHTS and YDEGEE. The CDR3 is made up of 16 amino acids. Trimming took 4 bases from V and 7 from J; bases not matched to a gene: 13. DNA of the CDR3: TGTGCCAGCAGCACGACCGGGACTAGTAGTTTTAATGAGCAGTTCTTC. This codes for CASSTTGTSSFNEQFF.

V is TRBV10-3 and J is TRBJ1-5; 7 nucleotides align to TRBD1. J was trimmed by 3 bases and V by 5 bases; bases with no gene match: 4. CDR3 length: 14 residues. CDR1 is ENHRY, CDR2 SYGVKD, per germline. CDR3 protein: CAISFDRANQPQHF. CDR3 nucleotide sequence: TGTGCCATCAGTTTCGACAGGGCCAATCAGCCCCAGCATTTT.

This clone is deemed medium-sized. This chain links TRBV28 with TRBJ2-1, with 9 bases fitting TRBD1. The CDR3 runs 15 residues. Germline V gives CDR1 MDHEN, CDR2 SYDVKM. After removal of 4 bases from V and 5 bases from J, the junction contained 6 bases not matched to a gene. This CDR3 is CASSSYRTGDNEQFF. The DNA of the CDR3 is TGTGCCAGCAGTTCTTATAGGACAGGGGACAATGAGCAGTTCTTC.

Only a few counts were recorded for this clone. This chain links TRBV19 with TRBJ2-2; 8 positions agree with TRBD1. CDR3 length: 15 residues. Trimming took 3 bases from V and 4 from J; bases not matched to a gene: 4. Germline-derived CDR1 and CDR2 are LNHDA and SQIVND (reference sequence). Here the CDR3 reads CASSIGTGLTGELFF. CDR3 nucleotides: TGTGCCAGTAGTATCGGGACAGGTCTCACCGGGGAGCTGTTTTTT.

The chain employs TRBV4-2 and TRBJ2-2, with TRBD2 identical over 11 bases. From germline, CDR1 is LGHNA and CDR2 YNFKEQ. J was trimmed by 3 bases and V by 4 bases; bases with no gene match: 7. The CDR3 is 17 amino acids. The CDR3 is CASSPDSGRADTGELFF. CDR3 DNA: TGTGCCAGCAGCCCAGATAGCGGGAGGGCCGACACCGGGGAGCTGTTTTTT.

This clone was detected many times. An end of the junction differs from the germline gene, which may be a read error. V gene TRBV18 combines with J gene TRBJ1-1; 7 bases match TRBD1. There are 13 residues in the CDR3. From germline, CDR1 is KGHSH and CDR2 LQKENI. For the CDR3, the DNA is TGTGCCAGCGGAACGGGGGACCCGACAGGGAACCCGTTT. Protein: CASGTGDPTGNPF.

This clone was seen a single time. J is TRBJ1-1 and V is TRBV7-3; the D is unclear. Between the trimmed V and J ends, which lost 4 bases and 4 bases, there was a span of 10 bases. Germline V lookup: CDR1 SGHTA, CDR2 FQGTGA. The CDR3 is 13 amino acids. CDR3 DNA sequence: TGTGCCAGCAGCTCCCTACCCCTCACTGAAGCTTTCTTT. Amino acid sequence: CASSSLPLTEAFF.

This chain uses TRBV27 with TRBJ2-7; 7 nucleotides line up with TRBD2. Germline assignment: CDR1 MNHEY and CDR2 SMNVEV (reference sequence). The CDR3 sequence is 17 residues long. V lost 5 bases, J lost 5 bases, and 18 bases stayed unmatched. The CDR3 DNA reads as TGTGCCAGCAGTAAATCCCTTTGGGCGGGAGCTTCCCACGAGCAGTACTTC. It yields the protein CASSKSLWAGASHEQYF.

The chain combines TRBV11-2 with TRBJ1-4; D is possibly TRBD1 (6 bases). Germline CDR1 reads SGHAT; CDR2 reads FQNNGV. Trimming shortened V by 4 bases and J by 7 bases, and 13 bases separated the two germline ends. The CDR3 is 14 amino acids. The CDR3 is CASSSWTAVEKLFF. CDR3 DNA: TGTGCCAGCAGCTCCTGGACAGCGGTTGAAAAACTGTTTTTT.

The count of this clone is one. This sequence joins TRBV6-5 and TRBJ1-5; 8 bases line up with TRBD1. Looked up from germline, CDR1 is MNHEY and CDR2 is SVGAGI. J lost 12 bases, V lost 6 bases, and 10 bases had no gene match. The CDR3 is 13 residues long. The CDR3 DNA reads as TGTGCCAGCAGCCCCGACAGGGGCCTCATCCAGCATTTT. Translated, it gives CASSPDRGLIQHF.